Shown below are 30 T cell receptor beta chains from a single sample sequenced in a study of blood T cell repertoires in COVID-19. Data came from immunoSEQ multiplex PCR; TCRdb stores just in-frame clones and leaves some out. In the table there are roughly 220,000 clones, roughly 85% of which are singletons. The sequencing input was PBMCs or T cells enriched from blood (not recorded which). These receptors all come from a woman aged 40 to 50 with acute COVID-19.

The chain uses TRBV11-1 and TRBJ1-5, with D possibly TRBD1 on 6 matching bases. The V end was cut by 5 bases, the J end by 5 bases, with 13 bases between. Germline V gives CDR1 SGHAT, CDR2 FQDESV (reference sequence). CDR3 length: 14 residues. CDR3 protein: CASSLQYRDQPQHF. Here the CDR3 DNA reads TGTGCCAGCAGCCTGCAATACAGGGATCAGCCCCAGCATTTT.

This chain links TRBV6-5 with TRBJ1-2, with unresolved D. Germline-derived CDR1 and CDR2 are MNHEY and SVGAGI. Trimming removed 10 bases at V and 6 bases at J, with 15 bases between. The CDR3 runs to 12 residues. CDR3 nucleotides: TGTGCCACAGGAAGGTTTAAGGATGGCTACACCTTC. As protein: CATGRFKDGYTF.

The CDR3 region has the DNA TGTGCCAGCAGTGAAATTCGGGACAGTTTGATAGAGACCCAGTACTTC. The encoded protein is CASSEIRDSLIETQYF. The V and J genes are TRBV2 and TRBJ2-5; 7 bases fit TRBD1. The CDR3 extends over 16 amino acids. Germline V gives CDR1 SNHLY, CDR2 FYNNEI. The V gene end was trimmed by 2 bases and the J gene end by 4 bases; junction bases not matched to a gene: 10.

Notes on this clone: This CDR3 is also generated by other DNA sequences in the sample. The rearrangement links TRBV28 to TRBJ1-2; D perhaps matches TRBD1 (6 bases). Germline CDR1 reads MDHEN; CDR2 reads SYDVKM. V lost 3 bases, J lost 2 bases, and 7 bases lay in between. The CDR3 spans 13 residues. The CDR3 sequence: CASSFGGNYGYTF. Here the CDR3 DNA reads TGTGCCAGCAGTTTTGGGGGCAACTATGGCTACACCTTC.

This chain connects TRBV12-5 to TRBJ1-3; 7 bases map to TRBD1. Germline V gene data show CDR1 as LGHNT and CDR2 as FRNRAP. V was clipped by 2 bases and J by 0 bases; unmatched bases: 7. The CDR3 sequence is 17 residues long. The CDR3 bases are TGTGCTAGTGGTTTGACTACCGGGACAGCCTCTGGAAACACCATATATTTT. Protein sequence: CASGLTTGTASGNTIYF.

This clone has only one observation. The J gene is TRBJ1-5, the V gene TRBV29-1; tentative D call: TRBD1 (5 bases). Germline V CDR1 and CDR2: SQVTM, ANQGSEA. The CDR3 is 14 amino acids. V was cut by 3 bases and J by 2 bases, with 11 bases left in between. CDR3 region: CSVETGEGNQPQHF. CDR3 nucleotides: TGCAGCGTTGAGACGGGGGAGGGCAATCAGCCCCAGCATTTT.

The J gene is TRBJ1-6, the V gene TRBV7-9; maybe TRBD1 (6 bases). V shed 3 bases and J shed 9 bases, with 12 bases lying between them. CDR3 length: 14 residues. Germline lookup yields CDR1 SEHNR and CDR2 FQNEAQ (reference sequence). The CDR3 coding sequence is TGTGCCAGCAGCTTTTCAGGGGAGGGTTCACCCCTCCACTTT. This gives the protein CASSFSGEGSPLHF. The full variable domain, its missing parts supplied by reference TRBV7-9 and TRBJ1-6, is DTGVSQNPRHKITKRGQNVTFRCDPISEHNRLYWYRQTLGQGPEFLTYFQNEAQLEKSRLLSDRFSAERPKGSFSTLEIQRTEQGDSAMYLCASSFSGEGSPLHFGNGTRLTVT.

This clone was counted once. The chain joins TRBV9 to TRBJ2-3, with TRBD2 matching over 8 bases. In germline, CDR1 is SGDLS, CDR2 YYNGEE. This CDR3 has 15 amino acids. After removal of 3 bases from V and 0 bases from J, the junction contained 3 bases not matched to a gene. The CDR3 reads CASSASGGSTDTQYF. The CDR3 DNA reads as TGTGCCAGCAGCGCCAGCGGGGGAAGCACAGATACGCAGTATTTT. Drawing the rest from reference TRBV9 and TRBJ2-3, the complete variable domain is DSGVTQTPKHLITATGQRVTLRCSPRSGDLSVYWYQQSLDQGLQFLIQYYNGEERAKGNILERFSAQQFPDLHSELNLSSLELGDSALYFCASSASGGSTDTQYFGPGTRLTVL.

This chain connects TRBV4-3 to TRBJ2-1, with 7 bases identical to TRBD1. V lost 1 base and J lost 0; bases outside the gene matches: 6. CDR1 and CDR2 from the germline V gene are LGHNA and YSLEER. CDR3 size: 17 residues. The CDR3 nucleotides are TGCGCCAGCAGCCAAGTACCGGGACAGTACTCCTACAATGAGCAGTTCTTC. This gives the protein CASSQVPGQYSYNEQFF.

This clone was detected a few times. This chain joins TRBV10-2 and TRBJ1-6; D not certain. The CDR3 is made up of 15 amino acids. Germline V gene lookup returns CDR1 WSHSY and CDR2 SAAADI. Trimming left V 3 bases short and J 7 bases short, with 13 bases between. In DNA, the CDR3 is TGCGCCAGCAGTGACCCAACAGAGCCAAATTCACCCCTCCACTTT. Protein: CASSDPTEPNSPLHF.

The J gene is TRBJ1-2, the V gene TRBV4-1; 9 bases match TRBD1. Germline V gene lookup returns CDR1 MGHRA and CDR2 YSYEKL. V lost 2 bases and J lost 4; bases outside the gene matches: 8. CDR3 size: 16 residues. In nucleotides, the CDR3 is TGCGCCAGCAGCCAACCCCGGACAGGGGACCCCTATGGCTACACCTTC. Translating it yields CASSQPRTGDPYGYTF.

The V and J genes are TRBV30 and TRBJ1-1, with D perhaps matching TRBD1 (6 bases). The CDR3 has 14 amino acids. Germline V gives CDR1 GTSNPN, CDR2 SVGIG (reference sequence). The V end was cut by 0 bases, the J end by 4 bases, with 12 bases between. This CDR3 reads CAWSVRTASTEAFF. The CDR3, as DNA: TGTGCCTGGAGTGTCAGGACAGCGAGCACTGAAGCTTTCTTT.

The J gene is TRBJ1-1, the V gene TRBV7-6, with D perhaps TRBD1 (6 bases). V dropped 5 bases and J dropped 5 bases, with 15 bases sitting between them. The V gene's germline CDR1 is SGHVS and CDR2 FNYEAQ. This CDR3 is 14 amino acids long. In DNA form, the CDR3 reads TGTGCCAGCAGCCTCAATACACAGGGAACTGAAGCTTTCTTT. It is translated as CASSLNTQGTEAFF.

The CDR3, as DNA: TGTGCCAGCAGCCAAGACGGGGTAGGCCTGGGGGAGCAGTTCTTC. As protein: CASSQDGVGLGEQFF. The V call is TRBV4-2, the J call TRBJ2-1; D is perhaps TRBD2 (5 bases). Germline lookup yields CDR1 LGHNA and CDR2 YNFKEQ. Trimming shortened V by 0 bases and J by 10 bases, and 16 bases separated the two germline ends. The CDR3 covers 15 residues.

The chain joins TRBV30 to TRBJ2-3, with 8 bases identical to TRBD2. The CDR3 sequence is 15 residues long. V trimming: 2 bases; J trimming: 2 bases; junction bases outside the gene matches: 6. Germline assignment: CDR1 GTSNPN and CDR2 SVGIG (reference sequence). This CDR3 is CAWSRRGGFTDTQYF. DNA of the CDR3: TGTGCCTGGAGTCGCCGGGGGGGTTTCACAGATACGCAGTATTTT.

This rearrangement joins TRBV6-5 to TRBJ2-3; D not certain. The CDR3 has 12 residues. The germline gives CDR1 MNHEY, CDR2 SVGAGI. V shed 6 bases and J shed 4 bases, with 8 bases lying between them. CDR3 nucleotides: TGTGCCAGCAGCTCAGATGCAGATACGCAGTATTTT. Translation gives CASSSDADTQYF.

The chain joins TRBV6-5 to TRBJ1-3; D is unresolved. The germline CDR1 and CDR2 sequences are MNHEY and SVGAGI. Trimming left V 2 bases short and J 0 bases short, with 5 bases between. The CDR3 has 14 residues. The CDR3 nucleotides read TGTGCCAGCAGTTACACCAGCTCTGGAAACACCATATATTTT. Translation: CASSYTSSGNTIYF.

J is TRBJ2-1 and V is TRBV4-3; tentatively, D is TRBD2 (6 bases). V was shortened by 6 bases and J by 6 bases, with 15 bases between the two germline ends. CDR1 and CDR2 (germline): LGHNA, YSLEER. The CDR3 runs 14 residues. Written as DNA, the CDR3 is TGCGCCAGCAGTCAGACTAGAAACGGCAATGAGCAGTTCTTC. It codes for CASSQTRNGNEQFF.

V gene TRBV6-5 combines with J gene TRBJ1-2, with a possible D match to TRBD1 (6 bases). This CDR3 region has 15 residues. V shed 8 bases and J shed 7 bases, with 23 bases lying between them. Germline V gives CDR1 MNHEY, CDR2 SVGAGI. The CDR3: CASHTRDNLRSGYTF. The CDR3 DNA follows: TGTGCCAGCCACACCCGGGACAACCTAAGGAGTGGCTACACCTTC.

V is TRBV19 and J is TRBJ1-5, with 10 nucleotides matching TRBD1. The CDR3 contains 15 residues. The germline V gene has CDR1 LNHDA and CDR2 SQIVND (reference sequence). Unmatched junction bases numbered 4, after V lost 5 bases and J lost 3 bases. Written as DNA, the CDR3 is TGTGCCAGTAGTCCGGGACAGGGGTTCAATCAGCCCCAGCATTTT. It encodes CASSPGQGFNQPQHF.

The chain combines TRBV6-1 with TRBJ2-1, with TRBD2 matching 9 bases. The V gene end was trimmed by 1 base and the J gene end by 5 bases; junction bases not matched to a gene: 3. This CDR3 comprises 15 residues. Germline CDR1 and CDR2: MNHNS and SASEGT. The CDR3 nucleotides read TGTGCCAGCAGTGAAGGTGCGGGGGGGCACAATGAGCAGTTCTTC. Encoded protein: CASSEGAGGHNEQFF.

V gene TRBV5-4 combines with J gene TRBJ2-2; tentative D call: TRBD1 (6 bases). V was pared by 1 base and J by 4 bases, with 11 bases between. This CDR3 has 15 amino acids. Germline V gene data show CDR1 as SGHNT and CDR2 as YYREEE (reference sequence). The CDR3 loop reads CASSLRGMGTGELFF. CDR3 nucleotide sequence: TGTGCCAGCAGCTTGAGGGGGATGGGCACCGGGGAGCTGTTTTTT.

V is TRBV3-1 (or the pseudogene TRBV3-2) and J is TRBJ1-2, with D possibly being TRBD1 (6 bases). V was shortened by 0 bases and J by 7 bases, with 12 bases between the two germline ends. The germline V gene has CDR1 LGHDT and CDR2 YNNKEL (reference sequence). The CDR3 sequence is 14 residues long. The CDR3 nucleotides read TGTGCCAGCAGCCAAGATATTGGGGGCGGTGGCTACACCTTC. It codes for CASSQDIGGGGYTF.

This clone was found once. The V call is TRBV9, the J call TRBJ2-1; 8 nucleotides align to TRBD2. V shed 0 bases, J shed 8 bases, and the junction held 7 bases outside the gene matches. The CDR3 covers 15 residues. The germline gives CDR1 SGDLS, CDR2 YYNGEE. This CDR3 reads CASSVVSAGAHEQFF. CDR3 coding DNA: TGTGCCAGCAGCGTAGTTTCAGCGGGGGCGCATGAGCAGTTCTTC.

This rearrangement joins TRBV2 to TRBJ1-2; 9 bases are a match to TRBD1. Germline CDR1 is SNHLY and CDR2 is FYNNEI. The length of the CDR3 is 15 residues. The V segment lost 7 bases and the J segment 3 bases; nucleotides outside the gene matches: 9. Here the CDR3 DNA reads TGTGCCAGCACCCCGGGACAGGGACGGTACTATGGCTACACCTTC. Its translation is CASTPGQGRYYGYTF. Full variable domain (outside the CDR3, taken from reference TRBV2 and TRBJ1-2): EPEVTQTPSHQVTQMGQEVILRCVPISNHLYFYWYRQILGQKVEFLVSFYNNEISEKSEIFDDQFSVERPDGSNFTLKIRSTKLEDSAMYFCASTPGQGRYYGYTFGSGTRLTVV.

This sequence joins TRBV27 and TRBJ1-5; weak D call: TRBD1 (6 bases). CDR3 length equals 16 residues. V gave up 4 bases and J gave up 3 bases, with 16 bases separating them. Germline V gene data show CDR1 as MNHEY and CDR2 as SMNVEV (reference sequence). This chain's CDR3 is CASSSRTETTNQPQHF. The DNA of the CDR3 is TGTGCCAGCAGTTCCCGGACAGAAACAACCAATCAGCCCCAGCATTTT.

This CDR3 reads CASSPRSAGSTIYF. The CDR3 DNA is TGTGCCAGCAGCCCAAGGTCAGCAGGATCCACCATATATTTT. This sequence joins TRBV21-1 and TRBJ1-3; the D call of TRBD1 is as the table states it, not checked on the DNA. TRBV21-1 is termed a pseudogene. The CDR3 runs to 14 residues.

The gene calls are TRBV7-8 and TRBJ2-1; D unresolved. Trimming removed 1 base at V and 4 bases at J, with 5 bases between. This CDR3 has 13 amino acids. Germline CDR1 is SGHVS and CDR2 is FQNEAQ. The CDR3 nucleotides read TGTGCCAGCAGCTTAGACAGATACAATGAGCAGTTCTTC. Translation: CASSLDRYNEQFF.

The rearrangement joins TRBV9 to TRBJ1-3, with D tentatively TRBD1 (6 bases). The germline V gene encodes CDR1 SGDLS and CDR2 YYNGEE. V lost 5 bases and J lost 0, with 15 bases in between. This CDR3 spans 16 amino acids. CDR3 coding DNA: TGTGCCAGCAGTATACAGGGTGCGAGCTCTGGAAACACCATATATTTT. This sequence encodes CASSIQGASSGNTIYF.

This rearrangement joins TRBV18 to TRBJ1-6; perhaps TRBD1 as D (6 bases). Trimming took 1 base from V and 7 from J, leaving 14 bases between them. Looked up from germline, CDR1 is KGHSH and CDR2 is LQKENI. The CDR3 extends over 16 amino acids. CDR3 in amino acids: CASSPREGHQNSPLHF. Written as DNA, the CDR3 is TGTGCCAGCTCACCACGAGAGGGACATCAGAATTCACCCCTCCACTTT.